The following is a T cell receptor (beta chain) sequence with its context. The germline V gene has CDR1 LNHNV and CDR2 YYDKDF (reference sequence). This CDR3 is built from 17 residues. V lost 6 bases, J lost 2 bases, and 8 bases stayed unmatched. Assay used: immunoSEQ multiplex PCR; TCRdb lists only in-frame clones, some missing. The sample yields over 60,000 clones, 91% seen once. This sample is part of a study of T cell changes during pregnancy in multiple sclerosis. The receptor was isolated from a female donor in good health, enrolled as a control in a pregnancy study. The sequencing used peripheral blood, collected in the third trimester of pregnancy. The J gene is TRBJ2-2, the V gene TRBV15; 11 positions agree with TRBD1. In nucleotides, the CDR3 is TGTGCCACCAGGGGACAGGGGGGCAGGTTTAACACCGGGGAGCTGTTTTTT. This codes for CATRGQGGRFNTGELFF. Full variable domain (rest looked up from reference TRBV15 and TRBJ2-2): DAMVIQNPRYQVTQFGKPVTLSCSQTLNHNVMYWYQQKSSQAPKLLFHYYDKDFNNEADTPDNFQSRRPNTSFCFLDIRSPGLGDTAMYLCATRGQGGRFNTGELFFGEGSRLTVL.